Listed here are 25 T cell receptor beta chains from one sample, sequenced in a study of shared clonotypes between healthy human individuals. TCRdb keeps only in-frame clones here, not all; method: immunoSEQ multiplex PCR. Of about 480,000 clones in the sample, around 79% were seen once. The sequenced sample consisted of PBMCs. These receptors came from a woman between 40 and 55 years old in good health. Some clones in this sample may be carry-over from other donors' samples.

The gene calls are TRBV6-6 and TRBJ2-7, with D perhaps matching TRBD1 (5 bases). Trimming took off 8 bases at V and 3 bases at J, with 8 bases between the two ends. The CDR3 extends over 11 amino acids. CDR1 is MNHNY and CDR2 is SVGAGI in the germline V gene (reference sequence). Here the CDR3 reads CASGQGYEQYF. CDR3 bases: TGTGCCAGCGGGCAGGGCTACGAGCAGTACTTC.

The chain combines TRBV5-6 with TRBJ1-1; maybe TRBD1 (6 bases). The CDR3 is made up of 13 amino acids. The germline V gene has CDR1 SGHDT and CDR2 YYEEEE. Trimming removed 6 bases from V and 2 bases from J, with 11 bases in between. The CDR3 sequence: CASTRQANTEAFF. CDR3 DNA sequence: TGTGCCAGCACCCGACAGGCTAACACTGAAGCTTTCTTT.

The chain uses TRBV14 and TRBJ1-3, with D tentatively TRBD1 (5 bases). V lost 0 bases and J 1 base, leaving 22 bases between the germline ends. This CDR3 contains 20 residues. Germline-derived CDR1 and CDR2 are SGHDN and FVKESK. The CDR3 DNA reads as TGTGCCAGCAGCCAAGACGCACTATTTGGATGGTCAGGGTCTGGAAACACCATATATTTT. Protein product: CASSQDALFGWSGSGNTIYF. Supplemented by reference TRBV14 and TRBJ1-3, the full variable domain reads EAGVTQFPSHSVIEKGQTVTLRCDPISGHDNLYWYRRVMGKEIKFLLHFVKESKQDESGMPNNRFLAERTGGTYSTLKVQPAELEDSGVYFCASSQDALFGWSGSGNTIYFGEGSWLTVV.

In the case of this clone: A much larger clone differs by one base, so this may be a read error. The J gene is TRBJ2-5, the V gene TRBV5-4, with TRBD1 as a possible D gene (6 bases). Germline-derived CDR1 and CDR2 are SGHNT and YYREEE (reference sequence). V lost 4 bases to trimming and J lost 2 bases, with 9 bases between them. This CDR3 spans 13 amino acids. Here the CDR3 DNA reads TGTGCCAGCAGCAGGACAGTACAAGAGACCCAGTACTTC. Translation gives CASSRTVQETQYF.

The chain carries TRBV6-1 and TRBJ1-4; D possibly corresponds to TRBD1 (5 bases). Trimming shortened V by 2 bases and J by 0 bases, and 19 bases separated the two germline ends. The CDR3 loop spans 19 amino acids. CDR1 is MNHNS and CDR2 is SASEGT in the germline V gene. The CDR3 nucleotides read TGTGCCAGCAGTGAATCTCGACAGTCCACGGGGGCAACTAATGAAAAACTGTTTTTT. It yields the protein CASSESRQSTGATNEKLFF.

For the CDR3, the DNA is TGCGCCAGCAGCCCGGGACTGCCTACGTACCAAGAGACCCAGTACTTC. This sequence encodes CASSPGLPTYQETQYF. The chain combines TRBV5-1 with TRBJ2-5, with a possible D match to TRBD2 (6 bases). This CDR3 is 16 amino acids long. Trimming stripped 4 bases from V and 0 bases from J, with 16 bases between. The germline V gene has CDR1 SGHRS and CDR2 YFSETQ.

V usage is TRBV2 and J usage is TRBJ2-3; D is possibly TRBD2 (6 bases). V lost 6 bases to trimming and J lost 1 base, with 14 bases between them. CDR3 length: 15 residues. Germline lookup yields CDR1 SNHLY and CDR2 FYNNEI. DNA of the CDR3: TGTGCCAGCAGGGGGACTTGGTGGGGCACAGATACGCAGTATTTT. Translation: CASRGTWWGTDTQYF.

The chain joins TRBV5-4 to TRBJ2-7, with 8 bases aligning to TRBD1. Trimming took 3 bases from V and 2 from J; bases not matched to a gene: 7. Germline values: CDR1 SGHNT, CDR2 YYREEE (reference sequence). The CDR3 spans 15 residues. CDR3 protein: CASSSGQGSTYEQYF. The CDR3 nucleotides read TGTGCCAGCAGCTCCGGACAGGGCAGCACCTACGAGCAGTACTTC.

This chain links TRBV6-1 with TRBJ2-6; D perhaps matches TRBD1 (6 bases). The ends were cut back, 6 bases at V and 0 bases at J, with 9 bases in the middle. CDR3 length: 15 amino acids. From germline, CDR1 is MNHNS and CDR2 SASEGT. The CDR3 here is CASSTGPSGANVLTF. DNA of the CDR3: TGTGCCAGCAGCACAGGGCCCTCTGGGGCCAACGTCCTGACTTTC.

The chain employs TRBV7-9 and TRBJ2-5, with TRBD2 identical over 9 bases. CDR3 size: 14 residues. The junction had 5 bases not matched to a gene; V was cut back by 4 bases and J by 5 bases. The germline gives CDR1 SEHNR, CDR2 FQNEAQ (reference sequence). CDR3 protein: CASSSTSGGETQYF. DNA for the CDR3: TGTGCCAGCAGCTCGACTAGCGGTGGGGAGACCCAGTACTTC. Complete variable domain (other parts from reference TRBV7-9 and TRBJ2-5): DTGVSQNPRHKITKRGQNVTFRCDPISEHNRLYWYRQTLGQGPEFLTYFQNEAQLEKSRLLSDRFSAERPKGSFSTLEIQRTEQGDSAMYLCASSSTSGGETQYFGPGTRLLVL.

This rearrangement joins TRBV5-1 to TRBJ2-7; D is possibly TRBD1 (5 bases). This CDR3 comprises 16 residues. CDR1 is SGHRS, CDR2 YFSETQ, per germline. Trimming stripped 0 bases from V and 4 bases from J, with 17 bases between. CDR3 protein: CASSLALQGQGYEQYF. CDR3 bases: TGCGCCAGCAGCTTGGCTCTCCAGGGTCAAGGATACGAGCAGTACTTC.

The chain has TRBV30 and TRBJ2-5; 12 bases match TRBD2. The trim removed 1 base at V and 11 bases at J, leaving 5 bases unmatched. Germline V gives CDR1 GTSNPN, CDR2 SVGIG (reference sequence). CDR3 size: 13 residues. The CDR3 protein is CAWSGLAGGEQYF. In DNA form, the CDR3 reads TGTGCCTGGAGTGGGCTAGCGGGAGGGGAGCAGTACTTC.

The chain carries TRBV5-6 and TRBJ1-2; 9 bases line up with TRBD1. This CDR3 is built from 15 residues. CDR1 is SGHDT, CDR2 YYEEEE, per germline. V lost 0 bases, J lost 4 bases, and 4 bases stayed unmatched. The CDR3 here is CASSLGTGVGYGYTF. The CDR3 nucleotides are TGTGCCAGCAGCTTGGGGACAGGGGTTGGCTATGGCTACACCTTC.

This clone came up a few times. The V and J genes are TRBV5-8 and TRBJ1-5; 11 bases line up with TRBD1. V trimming: 4 bases; J trimming: 6 bases; junction bases outside the gene matches: 3. This CDR3 comprises 14 residues. Germline CDR1 is SGHTS and CDR2 is YDEGEE. CDR3 in amino acids: CASSGQGAVQPQHF. CDR3 nucleotide sequence: TGTGCCAGCAGCGGACAGGGGGCGGTTCAGCCCCAGCATTTT.

This rearrangement joins TRBV5-6 to TRBJ2-1; D possibly matches TRBD1 or TRBD2 (5 bases each). The CDR3 spans 15 residues. Trimming pared 2 bases from V and 0 bases from J, leaving 9 bases between. Germline V gene sequence: CDR1 SGHDT, CDR2 YYEEEE. The CDR3 nucleotides read TGTGCCAGCAGCTTACCTGGGGGCTCCTACAATGAGCAGTTCTTC. Amino acids: CASSLPGGSYNEQFF.

The J gene is TRBJ2-7, the V gene TRBV5-4; 9 bases map to TRBD1. V shed 3 bases, J shed 4 bases, and the junction held 11 bases outside the gene matches. Per germline, CDR1 SGHNT and CDR2 YYREEE (reference sequence). The CDR3 contains 16 residues. The CDR3: CASSSEPGQGRYEQYF. Written as DNA, the CDR3 is TGTGCCAGCAGCTCAGAACCCGGACAGGGGAGGTACGAGCAGTACTTC.

The chain employs TRBV29-1 and TRBJ2-1; D is unclear. The germline V gene has CDR1 SQVTM and CDR2 ANQGSEA. The V end lost 0 bases, the J end lost 4 bases, and 7 bases lay between the germline ends. The CDR3 extends over 13 amino acids. CDR3 sequence reads: CSVEEQIYNEQFF. The CDR3 DNA sequence: TGCAGCGTTGAAGAACAGATTTACAATGAGCAGTTCTTC.

The genes are TRBV5-1 and TRBJ1-2; the match to TRBD1 covers 9 bases. The CDR3 loop spans 15 amino acids. Per germline, CDR1 SGHRS and CDR2 YFSETQ. After removal of 2 bases from V and 3 bases from J, the junction contained 5 bases not matched to a gene. The CDR3 loop is CASSLEGQGDYGYTF. DNA of the CDR3: TGCGCCAGCAGCTTAGAGGGACAGGGCGACTATGGCTACACCTTC.

The chain recombines TRBV19 with TRBJ2-5; TRBD2 agrees at 7 bases. CDR3 length equals 15 residues. Looked up from germline, CDR1 is LNHDA and CDR2 is SQIVND (reference sequence). J was trimmed by 3 bases and V by 1 base; bases with no gene match: 5. The CDR3 nucleotides read TGTGCCAGTAGTATAGCCCATGGGAGGGAAGAGACCCAGTACTTC. This sequence encodes CASSIAHGREETQYF. The complete variable domain, with remaining parts taken from reference TRBV19 and TRBJ2-5, reads DGGITQSPKYLFRKEGQNVTLSCEQNLNHDAMYWYRQDPGQGLRLIYYSQIVNDFQKGDIAEGYSVSREKKESFPLTVTSAQKNPTAFYLCASSIAHGREETQYFGPGTRLLVL.

The rearrangement joins TRBV18 to TRBJ2-7, with D perhaps matching TRBD2 (6 bases). The CDR3 is made up of 12 amino acids. V gave up 3 bases and J gave up 4 bases, with 7 bases separating them. The germline CDR1 and CDR2 sequences are KGHSH and LQKENI. The CDR3 loop is CASSPAGYEQYF. In DNA form, the CDR3 reads TGTGCCAGCTCACCCGCGGGGTACGAGCAGTACTTC.

This clone occurred a few times. This rearrangement joins TRBV28 to TRBJ1-2; unclear D gene. CDR3 length: 12 residues. CDR1 and CDR2 from the germline V gene are MDHEN and SYDVKM. Deletions cut 5 bases from V and 8 bases from J, with 12 bases between. CDR3 sequence (DNA): TGTGCCAGCAGTCCCTTTATTCGAGGCTACACCTTC. It yields the protein CASSPFIRGYTF.

The chain links TRBV28 to TRBJ2-7, with 14 bases identical to TRBD2. The CDR3 spans 16 residues. CDR1 and CDR2 from the germline V gene are MDHEN and SYDVKM. V lost 4 bases and J lost 3; bases outside the gene matches: 5. The CDR3 here is CASSSGTSGSIYEQYF. CDR3 nucleotide sequence: TGTGCCAGCAGTTCCGGGACTAGCGGGAGTATCTACGAGCAGTACTTC.

This chain's CDR3 is CASSYMGTTELFF. In DNA, the CDR3 is TGTGCCAGCAGTTATATGGGGACCACGGAGCTGTTTTTT. The V gene is TRBV6-5, the J gene TRBJ2-2; D might be TRBD1 or TRBD2, each matching 5 bases. V shed 3 bases and J shed 10 bases, with 12 bases lying between them. The germline gives CDR1 MNHEY, CDR2 SVGAGI. The CDR3 runs 13 residues.

This rearrangement joins TRBV9 to TRBJ2-1; 7 bases align to TRBD1. V lost 0 bases to trimming and J lost 4 bases; unmatched junction nucleotides: 4. The CDR3 has 15 residues. Germline CDR1 SGDLS, CDR2 YYNGEE. DNA for the CDR3: TGTGCCAGCAGCGTAGTCGGGACAGCTTACAATGAGCAGTTCTTC. Protein product: CASSVVGTAYNEQFF.

The CDR3 reads CASSLAGPTSEAFF. For the CDR3, the DNA is TGTGCCAGCAGCTTGGCGGGACCGACTAGCGAAGCTTTCTTT. The chain links TRBV5-8 to TRBJ1-1; D may be TRBD1 (5 bases). V lost 0 bases and J 8 bases, leaving 14 bases between the germline ends. Germline assignment: CDR1 SGHTS and CDR2 YDEGEE. The CDR3 consists of 14 residues.